Shown below are 15 T cell receptor beta chains from a single sample sequenced in a study of blood T cells in healthy people across ages. Using a J-beta primer mix together with a sample-barcoded 5' primer, a second PCR was run for roughly 7 to 11 cycles. TCRdb itself ran the 5' RACE reads through MiXCR, one entry per CDR3 protein. Seen here are about 730,000 distinct CDR3 sequences, 35% to 45% observed once, and the top ten hold 20% to 25%. Input material: blood. These TCRs come from a woman aged 60-75 years in good health.

This clonotype was seen more than once but under ten times. V usage is TRBV5-6 and J usage is TRBJ1-2; D is perhaps TRBD1 (5 bases). Germline lookup yields CDR1 SGHDT and CDR2 YYEEEE. The CDR3 length is 12 residues. V was shortened by 4 bases and J by 5 bases, with 9 bases between the two germline ends. CDR3 DNA sequence: TGTGCCAGCAGCCTGACAGAGTATGGCTACACCTTC. The encoded protein is CASSLTEYGYTF.

With respect to this clonotype: Being one base from a much bigger clone, this may be a read error. The rearrangement links TRBV10-3 to TRBJ1-2; tentatively, D is TRBD1 (5 bases). This CDR3 is built from 14 residues. The germline CDR1 and CDR2 sequences are ENHRY and SYGVKD. The CDR3 coding sequence is TGTGCCATCCGAGGGGCGCCCGATCCAGGTGGCTGCACCTTC. This sequence encodes CAIRGAPDPGGCTF.

This chain uses TRBV30 with TRBJ2-2, with 11 nucleotides matching TRBD2. This CDR3 region has 15 residues. CDR1 and CDR2 (germline): GTSNPN, SVGIG (reference sequence). The ends lost 6 bases at V and 3 bases at J; junction bases unmatched: 6. This chain's CDR3 is CACIRLAGYTGELFF. The CDR3 nucleotides read TGTGCCTGCATTCGACTAGCGGGGTACACCGGGGAGCTGTTTTTT.

This clonotype has more than one count but fewer than ten. The V call is TRBV6-1, the J call TRBJ2-6, with a possible D match to TRBD2 (5 bases). Germline CDR1 reads MNHNS; CDR2 reads SASEGT. V lost 5 bases, J lost 2 bases, and 13 bases lay in between. The CDR3 sequence is 16 residues long. The CDR3: CASSPKEVAGANVLTF. In DNA, the CDR3 is TGTGCCAGCAGTCCCAAGGAGGTTGCTGGGGCCAACGTCCTGACTTTC.

Worth noting for this clonotype: A junction end diverges from the germline sequence, so it may reflect a read error. The chain links TRBV18 to TRBJ1-6; tentative D call: TRBD1 (6 bases). Germline CDR1 reads KGHSH; CDR2 reads LQKENI. There are 15 residues in the CDR3. DNA of the CDR3: TGTGCCGGCTCACCTCGGGACATTCAGAATTCACCCCTCCACTTT. Protein sequence: CAGSPRDIQNSPLHF.

V gene TRBV20-1 combines with J gene TRBJ1-1; 10 positions agree with TRBD1. V lost 1 base to trimming and J lost 1 base; unmatched junction nucleotides: 6. Germline loops: CDR1 DFQATT, CDR2 SNEGSKA (reference sequence). The CDR3 totals 16 residues. CDR3 DNA sequence: TGCAGTGCTAGAGGTAGCCGGGACAGGGGGAACACTGAAGCTTTCTTT. Translation: CSARGSRDRGNTEAFF.

The chain couples TRBV30 to TRBJ1-4; weak D call: TRBD1 (5 bases). The CDR3 extends over 14 amino acids. Trimming removed 3 bases from V and 7 bases from J, with 15 bases in between. Germline lookup yields CDR1 GTSNPN and CDR2 SVGIG (reference sequence). The CDR3 DNA follows: TGTGCCTGGAGGGGGACCGCTCATGGTGAAAAACTGTTTTTT. The encoded protein is CAWRGTAHGEKLFF.

The rearrangement joins TRBV6-2 or TRBV6-3 to TRBJ2-7; 7 nucleotides match TRBD1. Germline CDR1 and CDR2: MNHEY and SVGEGT. The length of the CDR3 is 14 residues. With 6 bases clipped from V and 6 bases from J, the junction kept 11 bases outside the gene matches. CDR3 coding DNA: TGTGCCAGCAGACCCGGGACAGCTACGAGCGAGCAGTACTTC. It encodes CASRPGTATSEQYF.

This clonotype was seen more than once but under ten times. V usage is TRBV13 and J usage is TRBJ2-1, with 12 nucleotides matching TRBD2. Trimming at V came to 4 bases and at J to 1 base, leaving 5 bases not matched to a gene. The CDR3 is 17 amino acids. The germline V gene has CDR1 PRHDT and CDR2 FYEKMQ (reference sequence). The CDR3 loop reads CASSSRLAGESYNEQFF. Here the CDR3 DNA reads TGTGCCAGCAGCTCCAGACTAGCGGGAGAATCCTACAATGAGCAGTTCTTC.

The genes are TRBV29-1 and TRBJ2-5; TRBD2 matches 12 bases. The V segment lost 4 bases and the J segment 11 bases; nucleotides outside the gene matches: 8. This CDR3 contains 13 residues. Germline V CDR1 and CDR2: SQVTM, ANQGSEA. The CDR3 is CSVVRLAGAEQYF. Written as DNA, the CDR3 is TGCAGCGTTGTGCGACTAGCGGGAGCTGAGCAGTACTTC.

Notes on this clonotype: This sequence may be a read error, since a much larger clone differs from it by one base. This sequence joins TRBV7-2 and TRBJ1-1, with a weak D call TRBD1 (6 bases). Trimming left V 4 bases short and J 5 bases short, with 14 bases between. The CDR3 spans 14 residues. Germline-derived CDR1 and CDR2 are SGHTA and FQGNSA. CDR3 amino acids: CASSCKGGGTEAFF. Written as DNA, the CDR3 is TGTGCCAGCAGCTGTAAAGGGGGAGGGACTGAAGCTTTCTTT.

The gene calls are TRBV7-2 and TRBJ2-5; D is possibly TRBD1 (5 bases). Trimming stripped 5 bases from V and 5 bases from J, with 15 bases between. Germline lookup yields CDR1 SGHTA and CDR2 FQGNSA. This CDR3 is 14 amino acids long. CDR3 DNA sequence: TGTGCCAGCAGCAGGGGAAGGGGTTCGGAGACCCAGTACTTC. This gives the protein CASSRGRGSETQYF. Based on the CDR3 plus reference TRBV7-2 and TRBJ2-5, the full variable domain is GAGVSQSPSNKVTEKGKDVELRCDPISGHTALYWYRQSLGQGLEFLIYFQGNSAPDKSGLPSDRFSAERTGGSVSTLTIQRTQQEDSAVYLCASSRGRGSETQYFGPGTRLLVL.

V gene TRBV20-1 combines with J gene TRBJ2-1, with TRBD2 identical over 7 bases. Germline V gives CDR1 DFQATT, CDR2 SNEGSKA (reference sequence). Trimming took 3 bases from V and 4 from J; bases not matched to a gene: 6. CDR3 size: 14 residues. DNA for the CDR3: TGCAGTGCTAGGGGCGAGCGGGATTACAATGAGCAGTTCTTC. Translated, it gives CSARGERDYNEQFF.

CDR3 region: CASSEGLIDQRFF. The CDR3 nucleotides read TGTGCCAGCAGTGAAGGCCTTATTGATCAACGGTTCTTC. The chain carries TRBV25-1 and TRBJ2-1; D is ambiguous. V lost 2 bases and J lost 15, with 17 bases in between. CDR1 and CDR2 (germline): MGHDK, SYGVNS. The CDR3 contains 13 residues.

The chain has TRBV20-1 and TRBJ2-7, with 8 bases aligning to TRBD2. Germline V gene data show CDR1 as DFQATT and CDR2 as SNEGSKA (reference sequence). With 5 bases clipped from V and 2 bases from J, the junction kept 8 bases outside the gene matches. The CDR3 is 14 amino acids. CDR3 protein: CSAGGLAGTYEQYF. The CDR3, as DNA: TGCAGTGCTGGAGGGTTAGCGGGGACCTACGAGCAGTACTTC.